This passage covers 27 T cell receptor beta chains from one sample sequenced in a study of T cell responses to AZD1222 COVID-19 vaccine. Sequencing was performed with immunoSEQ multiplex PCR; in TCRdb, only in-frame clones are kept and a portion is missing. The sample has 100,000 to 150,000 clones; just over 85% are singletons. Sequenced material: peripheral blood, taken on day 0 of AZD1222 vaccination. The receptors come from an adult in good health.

The CDR3 is CASSLEGNYGYTF. Written as DNA, the CDR3 is TGTGCCAGCAGCTTAGAGGGTAACTATGGCTACACCTTC. The chain employs TRBV7-6 and TRBJ1-2; D is undetermined. Per germline, CDR1 SGHVS and CDR2 FNYEAQ. The CDR3 totals 13 residues. Trimming took 1 base from V and 1 from J, leaving 4 bases between them.

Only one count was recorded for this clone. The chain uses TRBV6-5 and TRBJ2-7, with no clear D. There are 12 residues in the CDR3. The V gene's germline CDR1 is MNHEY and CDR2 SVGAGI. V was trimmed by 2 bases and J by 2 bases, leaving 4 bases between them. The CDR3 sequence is CASSYTAYEQYF. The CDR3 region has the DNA TGTGCCAGCAGTTACACAGCCTACGAGCAGTACTTC.

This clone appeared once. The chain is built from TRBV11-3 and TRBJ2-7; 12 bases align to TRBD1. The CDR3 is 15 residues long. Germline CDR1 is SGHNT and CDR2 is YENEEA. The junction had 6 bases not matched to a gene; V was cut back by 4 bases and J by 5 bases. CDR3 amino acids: CASSSTGTGGDEQYF. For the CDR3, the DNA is TGTGCCAGCAGCTCAACCGGGACAGGGGGCGACGAGCAGTACTTC.

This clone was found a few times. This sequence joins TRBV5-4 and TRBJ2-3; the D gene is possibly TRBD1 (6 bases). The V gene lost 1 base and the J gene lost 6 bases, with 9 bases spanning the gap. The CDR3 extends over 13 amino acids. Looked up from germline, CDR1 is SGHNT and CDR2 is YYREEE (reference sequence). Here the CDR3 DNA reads TGTGCCAGCAGCTTGCTTGGACAGGATACGCAGTATTTT. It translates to CASSLLGQDTQYF.

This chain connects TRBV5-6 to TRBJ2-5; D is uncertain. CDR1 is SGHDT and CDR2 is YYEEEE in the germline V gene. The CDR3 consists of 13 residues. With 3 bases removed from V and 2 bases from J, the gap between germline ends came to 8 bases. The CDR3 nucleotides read TGTGCCAGCAGCTGGAAACGGCAAGAGACCCAGTACTTC. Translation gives CASSWKRQETQYF.

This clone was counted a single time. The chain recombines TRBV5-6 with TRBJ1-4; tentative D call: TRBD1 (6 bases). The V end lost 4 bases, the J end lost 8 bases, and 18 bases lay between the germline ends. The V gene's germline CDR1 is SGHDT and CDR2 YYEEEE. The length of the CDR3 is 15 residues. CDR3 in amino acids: CASSRMNRAREKLFF. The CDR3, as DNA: TGTGCCAGCAGCCGAATGAACAGGGCCAGGGAAAAACTGTTTTTT.

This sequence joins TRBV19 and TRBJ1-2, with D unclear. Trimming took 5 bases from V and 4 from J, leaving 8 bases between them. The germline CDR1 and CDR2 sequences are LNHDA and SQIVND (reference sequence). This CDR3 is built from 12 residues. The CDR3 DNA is TGTGCCAGTAGTCTAAGCTTCTATGGCTACACCTTC. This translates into CASSLSFYGYTF.

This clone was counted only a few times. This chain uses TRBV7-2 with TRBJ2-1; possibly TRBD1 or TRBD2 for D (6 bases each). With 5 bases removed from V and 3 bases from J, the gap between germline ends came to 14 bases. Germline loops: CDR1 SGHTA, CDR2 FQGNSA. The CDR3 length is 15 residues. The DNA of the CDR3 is TGTGCCAGCAGCCAGGAGGGGGGCTACTACAATGAGCAGTTCTTC. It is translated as CASSQEGGYYNEQFF.

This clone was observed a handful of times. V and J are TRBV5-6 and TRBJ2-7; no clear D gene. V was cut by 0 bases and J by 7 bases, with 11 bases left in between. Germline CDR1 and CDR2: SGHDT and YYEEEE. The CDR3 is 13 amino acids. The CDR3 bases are TGTGCCAGCAGCTTGGCGTCGGCCGGGGAGCAGTACTTC. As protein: CASSLASAGEQYF.

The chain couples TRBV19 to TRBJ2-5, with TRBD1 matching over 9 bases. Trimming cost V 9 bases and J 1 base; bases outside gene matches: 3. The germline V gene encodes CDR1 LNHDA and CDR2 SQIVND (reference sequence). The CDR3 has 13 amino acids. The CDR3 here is CARDRGVQETQYF. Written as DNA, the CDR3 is TGTGCCAGAGACAGGGGGGTCCAAGAGACCCAGTACTTC.

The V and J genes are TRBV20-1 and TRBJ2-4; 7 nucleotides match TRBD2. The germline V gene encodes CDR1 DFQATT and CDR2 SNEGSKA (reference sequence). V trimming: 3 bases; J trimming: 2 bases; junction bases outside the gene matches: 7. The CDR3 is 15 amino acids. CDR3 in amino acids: CSASRSGASKNIQYF. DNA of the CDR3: TGCAGTGCTAGTAGAAGCGGGGCATCCAAAAACATTCAGTACTTC.

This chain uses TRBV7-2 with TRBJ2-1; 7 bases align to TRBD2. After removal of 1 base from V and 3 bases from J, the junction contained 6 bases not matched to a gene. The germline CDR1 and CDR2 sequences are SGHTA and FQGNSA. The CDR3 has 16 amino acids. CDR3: CASSLEWRGIYNEQFF. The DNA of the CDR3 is TGTGCCAGCAGCTTAGAATGGCGGGGGATCTACAATGAGCAGTTCTTC.

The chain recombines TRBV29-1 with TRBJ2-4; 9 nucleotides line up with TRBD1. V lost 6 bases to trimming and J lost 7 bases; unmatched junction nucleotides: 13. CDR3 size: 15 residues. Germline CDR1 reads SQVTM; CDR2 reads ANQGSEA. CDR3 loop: CSVKKTGGMDNIQYF. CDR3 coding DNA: TGCAGCGTAAAGAAAACAGGGGGCATGGATAACATTCAGTACTTC. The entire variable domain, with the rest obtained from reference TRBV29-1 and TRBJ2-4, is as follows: SAVISQKPSRDICQRGTSLTIQCQVDSQVTMMFWYRQQPGQSLTLIATANQGSEATYESGFVIDKFPISRPNLTFSTLTVSNMSPEDSSIYLCSVKKTGGMDNIQYFGAGTRLSVL.

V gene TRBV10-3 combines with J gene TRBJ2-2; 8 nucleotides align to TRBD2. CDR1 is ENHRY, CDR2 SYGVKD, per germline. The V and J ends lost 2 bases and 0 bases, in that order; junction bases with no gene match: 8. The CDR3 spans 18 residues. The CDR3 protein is CAISEDQTSAANTGELFF. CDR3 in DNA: TGTGCCATCAGTGAGGATCAGACTAGCGCGGCGAACACCGGGGAGCTGTTTTTT.

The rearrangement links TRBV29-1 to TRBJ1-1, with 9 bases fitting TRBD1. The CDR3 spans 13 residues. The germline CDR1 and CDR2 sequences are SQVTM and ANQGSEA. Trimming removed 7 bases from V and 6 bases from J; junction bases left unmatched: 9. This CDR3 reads CSGDRDGRAEAFF. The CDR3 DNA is TGCAGCGGGGACAGGGATGGGAGGGCTGAAGCTTTCTTT.

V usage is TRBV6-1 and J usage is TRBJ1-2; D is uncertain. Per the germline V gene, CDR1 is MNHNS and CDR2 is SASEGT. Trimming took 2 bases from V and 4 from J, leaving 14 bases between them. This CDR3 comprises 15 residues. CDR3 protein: CASSERAEEAYGYTF. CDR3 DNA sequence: TGTGCCAGCAGTGAAAGGGCAGAAGAAGCCTATGGCTACACCTTC.

The CDR3 is CASSQGRVRADYGYTF. The CDR3 bases are TGCGCCAGCAGCCAAGGTCGAGTCAGGGCGGACTATGGCTACACCTTC. The chain recombines TRBV4-3 with TRBJ1-2; tentatively, D is TRBD1 (5 bases). The V end was cut by 1 base, the J end by 3 bases, with 15 bases between. Germline lookup yields CDR1 LGHNA and CDR2 YSLEER. The CDR3 has 16 amino acids.

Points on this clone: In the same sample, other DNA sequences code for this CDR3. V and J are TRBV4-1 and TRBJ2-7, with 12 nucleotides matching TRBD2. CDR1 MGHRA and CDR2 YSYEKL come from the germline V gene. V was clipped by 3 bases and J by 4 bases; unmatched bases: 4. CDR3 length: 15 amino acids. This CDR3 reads CASSQTSGSGYEQYF. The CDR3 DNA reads TGCGCCAGCAGCCAGACTAGCGGGAGTGGTTACGAGCAGTACTTC.

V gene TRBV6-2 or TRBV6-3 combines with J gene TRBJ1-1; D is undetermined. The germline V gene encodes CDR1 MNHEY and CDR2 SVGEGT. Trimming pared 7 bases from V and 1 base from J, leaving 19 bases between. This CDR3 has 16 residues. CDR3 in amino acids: CASIPSRRRGNTEAFF. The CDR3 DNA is TGTGCCAGCATCCCCTCGAGGCGCAGAGGGAACACTGAAGCTTTCTTT.

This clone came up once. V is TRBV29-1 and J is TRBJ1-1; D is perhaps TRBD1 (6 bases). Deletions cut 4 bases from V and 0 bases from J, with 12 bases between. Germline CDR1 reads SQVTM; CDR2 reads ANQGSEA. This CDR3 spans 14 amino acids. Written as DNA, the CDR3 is TGCAGCGTTGTACAACAGGGTTTGAACACTGAAGCTTTCTTT. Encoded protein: CSVVQQGLNTEAFF.

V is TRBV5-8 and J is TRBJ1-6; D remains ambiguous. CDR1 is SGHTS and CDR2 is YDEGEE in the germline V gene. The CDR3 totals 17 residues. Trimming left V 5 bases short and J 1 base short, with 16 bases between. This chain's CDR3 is CASRGLGKGSYNSPLHF. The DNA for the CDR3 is TGTGCCAGCAGGGGCCTGGGGAAAGGGTCCTATAATTCACCCCTCCACTTT.

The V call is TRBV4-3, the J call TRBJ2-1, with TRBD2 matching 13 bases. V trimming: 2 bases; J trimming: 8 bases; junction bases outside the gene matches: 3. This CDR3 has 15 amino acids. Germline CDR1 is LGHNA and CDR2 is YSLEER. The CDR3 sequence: CASSQRTSGGYEQFF. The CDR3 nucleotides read TGCGCCAGCAGCCAAAGGACTAGCGGGGGCTATGAGCAGTTCTTC.

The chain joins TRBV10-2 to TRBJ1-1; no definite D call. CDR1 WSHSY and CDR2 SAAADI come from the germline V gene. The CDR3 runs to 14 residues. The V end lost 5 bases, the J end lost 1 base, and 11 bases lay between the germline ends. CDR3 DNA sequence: TGCGCCAGCAGTCCCATCCGCCGGAACACTGAAGCTTTCTTT. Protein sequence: CASSPIRRNTEAFF.

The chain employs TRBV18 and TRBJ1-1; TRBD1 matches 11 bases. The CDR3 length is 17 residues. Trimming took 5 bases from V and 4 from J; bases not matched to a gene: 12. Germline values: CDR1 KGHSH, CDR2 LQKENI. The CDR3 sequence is CASSSTYGTGGSTEAFF. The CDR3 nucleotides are TGTGCCAGCTCATCAACTTATGGGACAGGGGGAAGCACTGAAGCTTTCTTT.

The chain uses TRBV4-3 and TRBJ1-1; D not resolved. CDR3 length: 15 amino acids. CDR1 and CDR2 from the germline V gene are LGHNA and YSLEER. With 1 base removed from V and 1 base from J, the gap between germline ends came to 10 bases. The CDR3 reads CASSQVLGRNTEAFF. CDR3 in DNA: TGCGCCAGCAGCCAAGTCCTAGGGAGGAACACTGAAGCTTTCTTT.

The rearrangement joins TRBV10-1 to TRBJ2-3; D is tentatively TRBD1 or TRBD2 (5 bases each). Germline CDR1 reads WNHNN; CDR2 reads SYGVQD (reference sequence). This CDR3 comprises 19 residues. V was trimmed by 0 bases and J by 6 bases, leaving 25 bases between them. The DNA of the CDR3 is TGCGCCAGCAGTGAGTCGACTCTGGGGGAAACCGCACTGGTGGATACGCAGTATTTT. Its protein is CASSESTLGETALVDTQYF.

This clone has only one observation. This CDR3 is CASSLSGTQPQHF. CDR3 coding DNA: TGTGCCAGCAGTTTATCCGGGACTCAGCCCCAGCATTTT. J is TRBJ1-5 and V is TRBV12-3 or TRBV12-4; D might be TRBD1 (5 bases). V was cut by 2 bases and J by 6 bases, with 8 bases left in between. This CDR3 contains 13 residues.